The 30 T cell receptor beta chains reported below all come from one sample, sequenced in a study of cytomegalovirus exposure and HLA in healthy donors. PCR was performed using 60 Vbeta and 13 Jbeta primers. Libraries were prepared by immunoSEQ multiplex PCR; TCRdb keeps only in-frame clonotypes and omits some of them. The repertoire holds about 170,000 clones, with roughly 85% as singletons. The material sequenced was PBMCs. The receptors were sampled from a man between 35 and 55 years old in good health and CMV-seropositive.

This sequence joins TRBV6-6 and TRBJ2-1; the match to TRBD2 covers 11 bases. Germline V CDR1 and CDR2: MNHNY, SVGAGI (reference sequence). Trimming cost V 4 bases and J 11 bases; bases outside gene matches: 4. The CDR3 contains 13 residues. CDR3 residues: CASSSGTSGKQFF. The CDR3 coding sequence is TGTGCCAGCAGTTCCGGGACTAGCGGCAAGCAGTTCTTC.

The chain combines TRBV4-1 with TRBJ1-1, with D tentatively TRBD1 (6 bases). The V and J ends lost 0 bases and 11 bases respectively, with 19 bases between them. Germline CDR1 is MGHRA and CDR2 is YSYEKL. The length of the CDR3 is 15 residues. CDR3: CASSQDMVGGRGAFF. CDR3 coding DNA: TGCGCCAGCAGCCAAGATATGGTGGGGGGGCGGGGTGCTTTCTTT.

The chain has TRBV7-2 and TRBJ2-7, with D perhaps TRBD1 (6 bases). This CDR3 is built from 14 residues. From germline, CDR1 is SGHTA and CDR2 FQGNSA. Trimming cost V 7 bases and J 2 bases, with 15 bases left between them. The CDR3 nucleotides are TGTGCCAGCACCCTTCAACAGGGAACCTACGAGCAGTACTTC. This gives the protein CASTLQQGTYEQYF.

The chain carries TRBV5-1 and TRBJ1-1, with D possibly TRBD1 on 5 matching bases. This CDR3 contains 14 residues. V lost 2 bases, J lost 4 bases, and 12 bases lay in between. Germline CDR1 SGHRS, CDR2 YFSETQ. The CDR3 DNA is TGCGCCAGCAGCTTACTCGGGGGTGGCACTGAAGCTTTCTTT. It yields the protein CASSLLGGGTEAFF.

The chain carries TRBV7-2 and TRBJ1-4; maybe TRBD1 (5 bases). V was pared by 8 bases and J by 4 bases, with 14 bases between. Germline-derived CDR1 and CDR2 are SGHTA and FQGNSA. The CDR3 consists of 14 residues. Here the CDR3 reads CASRREQGNEKLFF. Written as DNA, the CDR3 is TGTGCCAGCCGTAGAGAGCAGGGTAATGAAAAACTGTTTTTT.

This sequence joins TRBV6-5 and TRBJ2-7; D is possibly TRBD2 (5 bases). Germline CDR1 is MNHEY and CDR2 is SVGAGI. With 2 bases removed from V and 4 bases from J, the gap between germline ends came to 9 bases. The CDR3 covers 13 residues. The CDR3, as DNA: TGTGCCAGCAGTTACGCCACGGGGTACGAGCAGTACTTC. Its protein is CASSYATGYEQYF.

The V gene is TRBV28, the J gene TRBJ2-2; possible D gene TRBD1, 5 bases. The CDR3 length is 16 residues. V lost 6 bases to trimming and J lost 0 bases, with 14 bases between them. CDR1 and CDR2 (germline): MDHEN, SYDVKM. CDR3 amino acids: CASREGAISNTGELFF. The CDR3 region has the DNA TGTGCCAGCAGAGAAGGGGCGATATCGAACACCGGGGAGCTGTTTTTT.

This chain joins TRBV19 and TRBJ1-2, with TRBD1 matching over 7 bases. J was trimmed by 6 bases and V by 6 bases; bases with no gene match: 7. Germline CDR1 is LNHDA and CDR2 is SQIVND (reference sequence). CDR3 size: 13 residues. The CDR3 is CASRPRGANGYTF. The CDR3 DNA sequence: TGTGCCAGTAGACCCAGGGGGGCCAATGGCTACACCTTC.

This rearrangement joins TRBV6-5 to TRBJ1-5; 7 nucleotides line up with TRBD1. CDR1 is MNHEY and CDR2 is SVGAGI in the germline V gene. Germline trimming cut 5 bases from V and 0 bases from J; bases unmatched to any gene: 4. The CDR3 is made up of 15 amino acids. DNA for the CDR3: TGTGCCAGCAGTACAGGGGCCGATAGCAATCAGCCCCAGCATTTT. Translated: CASSTGADSNQPQHF.

This clone was counted a single time. V is TRBV19 and J is TRBJ1-5, with D maybe TRBD1 (6 bases). Germline V gene lookup returns CDR1 LNHDA and CDR2 SQIVND (reference sequence). The CDR3 length is 17 residues. V lost 7 bases and J 2 bases, leaving 21 bases between the germline ends. The CDR3 DNA reads as TGTGCCAGTACCCAGAGGGGGTTGGTTTTTGGCAATCAGCCCCAGCATTTT. Its translation is CASTQRGLVFGNQPQHF.

V usage is TRBV28 and J usage is TRBJ2-5; D unresolved. The CDR3 spans 15 residues. Germline CDR1 MDHEN, CDR2 SYDVKM. V was cut by 6 bases and J by 5 bases, with 19 bases left in between. CDR3 protein: CASRLVSPGRETQYF. As DNA, the CDR3 is TGTGCCAGCAGACTTGTTAGCCCTGGTCGGGAGACCCAGTACTTC.

The genes are TRBV7-9 and TRBJ1-4; 9 bases line up with TRBD1. The germline CDR1 and CDR2 sequences are SEHNR and FQNEAQ (reference sequence). The CDR3 totals 15 residues. V was pared by 5 bases and J by 4 bases, with 5 bases of the junction left unmatched. CDR3 nucleotide sequence: TGTGCCAGCAGCCCAGGGACAGGGCTTAATGAAAAACTGTTTTTT. Protein: CASSPGTGLNEKLFF.

The rearrangement uses TRBV28 and TRBJ2-2; the D gene is possibly TRBD1 (6 bases). Per the germline V gene, CDR1 is MDHEN and CDR2 is SYDVKM. V lost 8 bases and J lost 1, with 14 bases in between. The CDR3 spans 15 residues. CDR3 coding DNA: TGTGCCAGCGGACGCCTGGGACAGAACACCGGGGAGCTGTTTTTT. This gives the protein CASGRLGQNTGELFF.

The chain employs TRBV28 and TRBJ1-1; D gene uncertain. This CDR3 comprises 16 residues. V lost 2 bases to trimming and J lost 4 bases, with 17 bases between them. Germline V CDR1 and CDR2: MDHEN, SYDVKM. The CDR3 protein is CASSLGPDLIGTEAFF. The CDR3 DNA is TGTGCCAGCAGTTTAGGGCCCGACCTCATAGGCACTGAAGCTTTCTTT.

This chain uses TRBV11-3 with TRBJ2-3; TRBD2 aligns across 10 bases. CDR3 length equals 20 residues. The V segment lost 8 bases and the J segment 4 bases; nucleotides outside the gene matches: 24. CDR1 SGHNT and CDR2 YENEEA come from the germline V gene. CDR3 amino acids: CASSRAWGASGRELADTQYF. The CDR3 bases are TGTGCCAGCTCACGGGCGTGGGGGGCTAGCGGGAGAGAATTAGCAGATACGCAGTATTTT.

CDR3: CATSRGQTGGGTEAFF. Written as DNA, the CDR3 is TGTGCCACCAGCAGAGGGCAGACAGGGGGCGGCACTGAAGCTTTCTTT. The chain joins TRBV15 to TRBJ1-1, with 10 bases matching TRBD1. CDR1 and CDR2 from the germline V gene are LNHNV and YYDKDF (reference sequence). The junction had 6 bases not matched to a gene; V was cut back by 1 base and J by 4 bases. The CDR3 extends over 16 amino acids.

This clone appeared once. This rearrangement joins TRBV28 to TRBJ2-1; TRBD2 matches at 8 bases. The CDR3 is 15 residues long. V lost 6 bases and J lost 5; bases outside the gene matches: 9. The germline CDR1 and CDR2 sequences are MDHEN and SYDVKM. CDR3: CASSPPSGPNNEQFF. For the CDR3, the DNA is TGTGCCAGCAGCCCACCTAGCGGGCCCAACAATGAGCAGTTCTTC.

The chain is built from TRBV6-6 and TRBJ2-5, with D maybe TRBD1 (6 bases). The DNA end is a closer match to TRBJ2-7, so the J assignment may be wrong. CDR3 size: 16 residues. The V gene's germline CDR1 is MNHNY and CDR2 SVGAGI (reference sequence). Written as DNA, the CDR3 is TGTGCCAGCAGTTACTCGAGGGGGACCTCCTCCTACGAGCAGTACTTC. Its protein is CASSYSRGTSSYEQYF.

About this clone: The same CDR3 can be traced to other DNA sequences in this sample. The chain carries TRBV9 and TRBJ2-2, with 7 bases aligning to TRBD2. CDR1 and CDR2 from the germline V gene are SGDLS and YYNGEE. Germline trimming cut 0 bases from V and 0 bases from J; bases unmatched to any gene: 2. The CDR3 is made up of 16 amino acids. CDR3 loop: CASSVAGGTNTGELFF. CDR3 DNA: TGTGCCAGCAGCGTAGCGGGAGGAACGAACACCGGGGAGCTGTTTTTT.

The rearrangement joins TRBV19 to TRBJ2-5; TRBD1 agrees at 9 bases. Germline V CDR1 and CDR2: LNHDA, SQIVND (reference sequence). The CDR3 spans 13 residues. Unmatched junction bases numbered 2, after V lost 4 bases and J lost 5 bases. The CDR3 DNA reads as TGTGCCAGTAGTAACAGGGGGCGCGAGACCCAGTACTTC. Translating it yields CASSNRGRETQYF.

The rearrangement uses TRBV27 and TRBJ1-5; D unclear. Deletions cut 5 bases from V and 0 bases from J, with 8 bases between. The CDR3 sequence is 14 residues long. From germline, CDR1 is MNHEY and CDR2 SMNVEV (reference sequence). CDR3 residues: CASSQTSSNQPQHF. As DNA, the CDR3 is TGTGCCAGCAGTCAAACCAGTAGCAATCAGCCCCAGCATTTT.

The V call is TRBV6-6, the J call TRBJ2-3; 7 nucleotides align to TRBD1. In germline, CDR1 is MNHNY, CDR2 SVGAGI (reference sequence). Trimming removed 5 bases from V and 4 bases from J; junction bases left unmatched: 9. CDR3 length equals 15 residues. The CDR3 region has the DNA TGTGCCAGCAGTCTTCCGACAGGGCCGGCAGATACGCAGTATTTT. It is translated as CASSLPTGPADTQYF.

V usage is TRBV20-1 and J usage is TRBJ1-2, with D possibly TRBD1 on 6 matching bases. CDR3 length: 11 amino acids. Germline lookup yields CDR1 DFQATT and CDR2 SNEGSKA (reference sequence). Trimming removed 7 bases at V and 4 bases at J, with 10 bases between. In nucleotides, the CDR3 is TGCAGTGTGGGGGCGGGCTATGGCTACACCTTC. The encoded protein is CSVGAGYGYTF.

This sequence joins TRBV9 and TRBJ2-1, with D unclear. Germline CDR1 is SGDLS and CDR2 is YYNGEE. V gave up 0 bases and J gave up 9 bases, with 13 bases separating them. This CDR3 has 14 amino acids. CDR3 coding DNA: TGTGCCAGCAGCGTAGACGACACGCCCCGTGAGCAGTTCTTC. Protein product: CASSVDDTPREQFF.

This chain connects TRBV11-3 to TRBJ2-1; 12 bases are shared with TRBD1. The CDR3 totals 17 residues. From germline, CDR1 is SGHNT and CDR2 YENEEA. V dropped 5 bases and J dropped 8; count of bases not matched to a gene: 13. The CDR3 loop reads CASSPQPGQGAKYEQFF. DNA of the CDR3: TGTGCCAGCAGCCCCCAGCCGGGACAGGGGGCTAAGTATGAGCAGTTCTTC.

The J gene is TRBJ1-2, the V gene TRBV5-4, with D possibly being TRBD1 (6 bases). Germline CDR1 reads SGHNT; CDR2 reads YYREEE (reference sequence). CDR3 length: 15 residues. Trimming left V 5 bases short and J 6 bases short, with 20 bases between. This CDR3 reads CASRSGTPRWNGYTF. The CDR3 nucleotides read TGTGCCAGCAGATCCGGGACACCGAGATGGAATGGCTACACCTTC.

The rearrangement links TRBV5-6 to TRBJ1-3; the D gene is possibly TRBD1 (6 bases). From germline, CDR1 is SGHDT and CDR2 YYEEEE. The CDR3 consists of 14 residues. Trimming cost V 4 bases and J 2 bases, with 10 bases left between them. The CDR3 DNA is TGTGCCAGCAGCGTCGGACAGACTGGAAACACCATATATTTT. Residues: CASSVGQTGNTIYF.

This sequence joins TRBV5-1 and TRBJ2-3; D unresolved. Trimming left V 0 bases short and J 0 bases short, with 8 bases between. The CDR3 is 15 amino acids. Germline V lookup: CDR1 SGHRS, CDR2 YFSETQ. As DNA, the CDR3 is TGCGCCAGCAGCTTGGACTTGACTAGCACAGATACGCAGTATTTT. It codes for CASSLDLTSTDTQYF.

This chain connects TRBV19 to TRBJ1-5; 7 bases align to TRBD1. The CDR3 is 16 amino acids. Germline CDR1 reads LNHDA; CDR2 reads SQIVND (reference sequence). V shed 3 bases and J 0 bases; nucleotides not matched to a gene: 5. CDR3 coding DNA: TGTGCCAGTAGTATTGGGGGACAGATTAGCAATCAGCCCCAGCATTTT. Residues: CASSIGGQISNQPQHF.

Concerning this clone itself: Different DNA sequences within this sample yield the same CDR3. V and J are TRBV5-1 and TRBJ2-1, with 14 positions matching TRBD2. The CDR3 covers 16 residues. V shed 4 bases and J 4 bases; nucleotides not matched to a gene: 4. Germline V gene data show CDR1 as SGHRS and CDR2 as YFSETQ. CDR3 in amino acids: CASSRGTSGSYNEQFF. The CDR3 DNA reads as TGCGCCAGCAGCCGCGGGACTAGCGGGAGTTACAATGAGCAGTTCTTC.